This TCR beta chain was identified during a study of control samples from healthy donors and cancer patients (dated by TCRdb to the early 2020s). As to this clone: Its antigen is still unknown. There are no base qualities to consult, and no much larger clone falls within one base.

Here V drops 6 bases and J drops 1 base, and the junction holds 5 bases not matched to any gene. CDR1 and CDR2, looked up from the germline V gene, are MNHEY and SVGAGI. The CDR3 starts with the cysteine, ends with the phenylalanine, and has 15 residues. The CDR3 DNA has 45 bases and is translated from base 1. The library was prepared using the immunoSEQ multiplex PCR assay. The clones in this table, taken by TCRdb from immuneACCESS, are in-frame only. Not every clone is retained; where verified, under half of the shortfall comes from an unresolved V gene, and the cause of the rest is unknown. Recorded for this sample are about 190,000 clones; around 90% of them occurred a single time. The ten largest clones add up to approximately 2% of the sample.

Recombination joined TRBV6-5 with TRBJ2-3, and TRBD1 matches 9 of the central bases. The receptor was isolated from a man under 40 in good health. Sequenced input: blood. The CDR3 region has the sequence CASSFDRGGTDTQYF. The DNA reads as follows: TGTGCCAGCAGCTTCGACAGGGGGGGCACAGATACGCAGTATTTT.